The 31 T cell receptor beta chains in this list originate from one sample, sequenced in a study of human T cells and chemical hapten exposure. Each CDR3 protein is one row after TCRdb ran MiXCR on the RACE reads. The sample carries 39,000 or so distinct CDR3 sequences, over 3.5% recorded once. The time point is: patch test 1, 2 weeks after DPC sensitization. Treatment here: therapeutic diphenylcyclopropenone sensitization with weekly scalp DPC. The study extracted total RNA from unfractionated whole blood. Sequencing was performed on whole blood, taken in connection with sensitization to the hapten diphenylcyclopropenone (DPC). Receptors originate from a man aged 50-60 years with alopecia areata. Some clones in this sample may be carry-over from other donors' samples.

This clonotype was counted many times. The V and J genes are TRBV11-2 and TRBJ1-3, with D perhaps TRBD1 (5 bases). V shed 2 bases and J shed 4 bases, with 12 bases lying between them. The CDR3 consists of 15 residues. The germline gives CDR1 SGHAT, CDR2 FQNNGV. CDR3 nucleotide sequence: TGTGCCAGCAGCTTATGGATGGCAGGGGGAAACACCATATATTTT. This sequence encodes CASSLWMAGGNTIYF.

This clonotype came up many times. V usage is TRBV27 and J usage is TRBJ2-3; 11 nucleotides match TRBD2. Germline V gene data show CDR1 as MNHEY and CDR2 as SMNVEV (reference sequence). V gave up 3 bases and J gave up 4 bases; unmatched junction bases: 3. The CDR3 runs to 15 residues. The DNA of the CDR3 is TGTGCCAGCAGTTTCACTAGCGGGAGACCAGATACGCAGTATTTT. Amino acid sequence: CASSFTSGRPDTQYF.

This clonotype was counted ten times or more. V is TRBV5-1 and J is TRBJ1-2, with D hard to call. The CDR3 has 13 residues. Germline CDR1 SGHRS, CDR2 YFSETQ. V shed 0 bases and J shed 3 bases, with 6 bases lying between them. This chain's CDR3 is CASSLELDYGYTF. The CDR3 DNA reads TGCGCCAGCAGCTTGGAGCTAGACTATGGCTACACCTTC. The complete variable domain, with remaining parts taken from reference TRBV5-1 and TRBJ1-2, reads KAGVTQTPRYLIKTRGQQVTLSCSPISGHRSVSWYQQTPGQGLQFLFEYFSETQRNKGNFPGRFSGRQFSNSRSEMNVSTLELGDSALYLCASSLELDYGYTFGSGTRLTVV.

Ten or more counts support this clonotype. The chain couples TRBV18 to TRBJ1-5; 9 bases align to TRBD1. The length of the CDR3 is 13 residues. Trimming at V came to 8 bases and at J to 8 bases, leaving 7 bases not matched to a gene. Germline loops: CDR1 KGHSH, CDR2 LQKENI. The CDR3 nucleotides read TGTGCCAGCCAACCGGGACAGGGTAAGCCCCAGCATTTT. Amino acid sequence: CASQPGQGKPQHF. Drawing the rest from reference TRBV18 and TRBJ1-5, the complete variable domain is NAGVMQNPRHLVRRRGQEARLRCSPMKGHSHVYWYRQLPEEGLKFMVYLQKENIIDESGMPKERFSAEFPKEGPSILRIQQVVRGDSAAYFCASQPGQGKPQHFGDGTRLSIL.

This clonotype was recorded at least ten times. The chain has TRBV24-1 and TRBJ2-3; D is perhaps TRBD1 or TRBD2 (6 bases each). Germline V gene data show CDR1 as KGHDR and CDR2 as SFDVKD. The V gene lost 5 bases and the J gene lost 4 bases, with 15 bases spanning the gap. The CDR3 contains 15 residues. The CDR3 reads CATSVSGGYPDTQYF. Written as DNA, the CDR3 is TGTGCCACCAGTGTCTCCGGGGGCTATCCAGATACGCAGTATTTT.

Only a few counts were recorded for this clonotype. The chain employs TRBV4-1 and TRBJ2-3, with 7 bases fitting TRBD2. Per the germline V gene, CDR1 is MGHRA and CDR2 is YSYEKL. J lost 3 bases, V lost 1 base, and 10 bases had no gene match. This CDR3 is 17 amino acids long. The DNA of the CDR3 is TGCGCCAGCAGCCAAGCTGGGTCAGCGGGAACGACAGATACGCAGTATTTT. Residues: CASSQAGSAGTTDTQYF.

This clonotype was found a few times. The chain carries TRBV6-1 and TRBJ2-5, with TRBD1 matching 7 bases. The CDR3 covers 15 residues. Per germline, CDR1 MNHNS and CDR2 SASEGT. V lost 5 bases to trimming and J lost 2 bases; unmatched junction nucleotides: 8. In nucleotides, the CDR3 is TGTGCCAGCAGTCCACGACAGGGTTGGCAAGAGACCCAGTACTTC. This sequence encodes CASSPRQGWQETQYF.

J is TRBJ2-3 and V is TRBV19, with D tentatively TRBD2 (7 bases). Germline CDR1 is LNHDA and CDR2 is SQIVND (reference sequence). The CDR3 covers 13 residues. V was clipped by 8 bases and J by 4 bases, with 13 bases between them. CDR3 residues: CASRVGGADTQYF. CDR3 nucleotide sequence: TGTGCCAGTCGGGTAGGGGGGGCAGATACGCAGTATTTT. Full variable domain (missing parts from reference TRBV19 and TRBJ2-3): DGGITQSPKYLFRKEGQNVTLSCEQNLNHDAMYWYRQDPGQGLRLIYYSQIVNDFQKGDIAEGYSVSREKKESFPLTVTSAQKNPTAFYLCASRVGGADTQYFGPGTRLTVL.

This clonotype was recorded many times. The chain uses TRBV18 and TRBJ1-5, with TRBD1 matching over 8 bases. With 6 bases clipped from V and 6 bases from J, the junction kept 13 bases outside the gene matches. This CDR3 comprises 16 residues. CDR1 is KGHSH, CDR2 LQKENI, per germline. The CDR3: CASSLRGQGQIQPQHF. The CDR3 nucleotides read TGTGCCAGCTCCCTTCGCGGACAGGGCCAGATTCAGCCCCAGCATTTT.

This clonotype was picked up many times. The rearrangement uses TRBV5-6 and TRBJ2-7; no clear D gene. The CDR3 runs to 11 residues. Deletions cut 4 bases from V and 4 bases from J, with 6 bases between. Germline assignment: CDR1 SGHDT and CDR2 YYEEEE. The CDR3 sequence: CASSRHYEQYF. The DNA for the CDR3 is TGTGCCAGCAGCCGCCATTACGAGCAGTACTTC. The whole variable domain, remainder taken from reference TRBV5-6 and TRBJ2-7, is DAGVTQSPTHLIKTRGQQVTLRCSPKSGHDTVSWYQQALGQGPQFIFQYYEEEERQRGNFPDRFSGHQFPNYSSELNVNALLLGDSALYLCASSRHYEQYFGPGTRLTVT.

This clonotype occurred many times. The CDR3 sequence: CASSHPTENYGYTF. The CDR3 DNA sequence: TGCGCCAGCAGCCACCCCACCGAAAACTATGGCTACACCTTC. This chain connects TRBV4-1 to TRBJ1-2; D gene unclear. The V gene's germline CDR1 is MGHRA and CDR2 YSYEKL. The CDR3 totals 14 residues. V lost 3 bases, J lost 2 bases, and 10 bases lay in between.

This clonotype has a count of ten or more. This chain links TRBV28 with TRBJ2-2; D is unresolved. The CDR3 spans 13 residues. The germline V gene encodes CDR1 MDHEN and CDR2 SYDVKM. The V gene lost 5 bases and the J gene lost 5 bases, with 9 bases spanning the gap. This CDR3 reads CASSTTSTGELFF. The CDR3 coding sequence is TGTGCCAGCAGTACGACTTCGACCGGGGAGCTGTTTTTT.

This clonotype was counted at least ten times. The chain joins TRBV18 to TRBJ1-1; D perhaps matches TRBD1 (5 bases). From germline, CDR1 is KGHSH and CDR2 LQKENI. Deletions cut 3 bases from V and 5 bases from J, with 16 bases between. The CDR3 covers 15 residues. CDR3 in DNA: TGTGCCAGCTCACCGCGGTACGAAGGGGAAACTGAAGCTTTCTTT. Its protein is CASSPRYEGETEAFF. Drawing the rest from reference TRBV18 and TRBJ1-1, the complete variable domain is NAGVMQNPRHLVRRRGQEARLRCSPMKGHSHVYWYRQLPEEGLKFMVYLQKENIIDESGMPKERFSAEFPKEGPSILRIQQVVRGDSAAYFCASSPRYEGETEAFFGQGTRLTVV.

A note on this clonotype: One junction end does not reproduce the germline sequence, and a read error may be involved. CDR3 loop: CSAEGMWGAGLYNEQFF. CDR3 DNA: TGCAGCGCTGAAGGGATGTGGGGGGCTGGACTGTACAATGAGCAGTTCTTC. V and J are TRBV29-1 and TRBJ2-1; D might be TRBD1 or TRBD2, each matching 6 bases. The V gene's germline CDR1 is SQVTM and CDR2 ANQGSEA. CDR3 length: 17 residues.

This clonotype was detected ten times or more. This chain connects TRBV4-1 to TRBJ2-4, with 12 bases aligning to TRBD1. The CDR3 runs to 16 residues. Germline CDR1 MGHRA, CDR2 YSYEKL. Trimming took 3 bases from V and 6 from J; bases not matched to a gene: 6. This CDR3 is CASSQTPGQGANIQYF. CDR3 coding DNA: TGCGCCAGCAGCCAGACGCCGGGACAGGGGGCAAACATTCAGTACTTC.

This clonotype has at least ten counts. This sequence joins TRBV28 and TRBJ2-3; D is unclear. The germline CDR1 and CDR2 sequences are MDHEN and SYDVKM. This CDR3 has 16 amino acids. Between the trimmed V and J ends, which lost 7 bases and 2 bases, there was a span of 19 bases. The CDR3 sequence is CASTKVKNVNTDTQYF. CDR3 nucleotide sequence: TGTGCCAGCACCAAAGTAAAGAATGTAAACACAGATACGCAGTATTTT. The full variable domain, its missing parts supplied by reference TRBV28 and TRBJ2-3, is DVKVTQSSRYLVKRTGEKVFLECVQDMDHENMFWYRQDPGLGLRLIYFSYDVKMKEKGDIPEGYSVSREKKERFSLILESASTNQTSMYLCASTKVKNVNTDTQYFGPGTRLTVL.

This clonotype came up many times. The chain recombines TRBV12-5 with TRBJ2-1, with TRBD2 matching 8 bases. The trim removed 1 base at V and 3 bases at J, leaving 2 bases unmatched. The CDR3 consists of 15 residues. Germline loops: CDR1 LGHNT, CDR2 FRNRAP. The CDR3 DNA sequence: TGTGCTAGTGGTTTGGGTAGCGGGGTCTACAATGAGCAGTTCTTC. As protein: CASGLGSGVYNEQFF.

This clonotype has a count of ten or more. The chain is built from TRBV10-3 and TRBJ1-5; TRBD1 is a possible D gene (6 bases). CDR1 ENHRY and CDR2 SYGVKD come from the germline V gene. The CDR3 is made up of 14 amino acids. V was pared by 10 bases and J by 0 bases, with 13 bases between. CDR3 DNA sequence: TGTGCCACGGGGGACATGACTAGCAATCAGCCCCAGCATTTT. Its translation: CATGDMTSNQPQHF.

This clonotype was detected ten times or more. The V gene is TRBV14, the J gene TRBJ1-2; D might be TRBD1 (6 bases). The CDR3 sequence is 13 residues long. The germline V and J ends were trimmed by 4 bases and 6 bases, with 12 bases remaining between them. Germline loops: CDR1 SGHDN, CDR2 FVKESK. CDR3 in amino acids: CASSLTGFNGYTF. CDR3 coding DNA: TGTGCCAGCAGCCTGACAGGATTCAATGGCTACACCTTC. The whole variable domain, remainder taken from reference TRBV14 and TRBJ1-2, is EAGVTQFPSHSVIEKGQTVTLRCDPISGHDNLYWYRRVMGKEIKFLLHFVKESKQDESGMPNNRFLAERTGGTYSTLKVQPAELEDSGVYFCASSLTGFNGYTFGSGTRLTVV.

This clonotype was counted ten times or more. V gene TRBV7-2 combines with J gene TRBJ2-7; D is perhaps TRBD1 (5 bases). Trimming took 5 bases from V and 4 from J, leaving 15 bases between them. The CDR3 runs 14 residues. The germline gives CDR1 SGHTA, CDR2 FQGNSA. The CDR3 sequence: CASSPGHQNYEQYF. In nucleotides, the CDR3 is TGTGCCAGCAGCCCCGGACACCAGAATTACGAGCAGTACTTC.

This clonotype was seen many times. The chain combines TRBV6-4 with TRBJ2-1; 14 bases agree with TRBD2. This CDR3 is built from 18 residues. V lost 5 bases to trimming and J lost 3 bases; unmatched junction nucleotides: 9. The germline gives CDR1 MRHNA, CDR2 SNTAGT. The CDR3 DNA sequence: TGTGCCAGCAGTAGAACCGGGACTAGCGGGAGCAACTACAATGAGCAGTTCTTC. Translating it yields CASSRTGTSGSNYNEQFF.

This clonotype was observed at least ten times. The chain couples TRBV5-5 to TRBJ2-6, with 9 bases that match TRBD1. V gave up 4 bases and J gave up 3 bases; unmatched junction bases: 17. This CDR3 has 20 residues. CDR1 SGHKS and CDR2 YYEKEE come from the germline V gene (reference sequence). CDR3 DNA: TGTGCCAGCAGCCCGAGACGTTATACAGGGGGCGGACGTGGGGCCAACGTCCTGACTTTC. It codes for CASSPRRYTGGGRGANVLTF.

This clonotype has a count of ten or more. This chain links TRBV10-3 with TRBJ2-3, with D hard to call. The CDR3 has 13 residues. Germline loops: CDR1 ENHRY, CDR2 SYGVKD. Trimming stripped 4 bases from V and 0 bases from J, with 5 bases between. The DNA of the CDR3 is TGTGCCATCAGTGTGCGGAGCACAGATACGCAGTATTTT. It translates to CAISVRSTDTQYF.

The chain recombines TRBV29-1 with TRBJ2-1; 12 bases line up with TRBD2. Germline-derived CDR1 and CDR2 are SQVTM and ANQGSEA. Losses at the gene ends were 5 bases for V and 4 bases for J; bases not matched to a gene: 3. This CDR3 region has 14 residues. The CDR3 sequence: CSVQLAGGYNEQFF. In DNA, the CDR3 is TGCAGCGTTCAACTAGCGGGAGGTTACAATGAGCAGTTCTTC.

In its sample, this clonotype was seen many times. A read error is likely, as this CDR3 ends without the conserved phenylalanine or tryptophan. The DNA is left out, because the CDR3 cannot be placed on it with certainty; the CDR3 is given as TCRdb lists it. V and J are TRBV30 and TRBJ1-2. Counting both end residues, the CDR3 totals 13 amino acids. In germline, CDR1 is GTSNPN, CDR2 SVGIG (reference sequence). The CDR3 region is CAWSSQMEGGITS.

This clonotype was seen more than once but under ten times. The chain joins TRBV27 to TRBJ2-5; D is ambiguous. Germline CDR1 reads MNHEY; CDR2 reads SMNVEV (reference sequence). The V gene lost 2 bases and the J gene lost 9 bases, with 16 bases spanning the gap. The CDR3 extends over 14 amino acids. As DNA, the CDR3 is TGTGCCAGCAGTTTAAGTTCCACCTACCTGGCCCAGTACTTC. Its protein is CASSLSSTYLAQYF.

There are many counts of this clonotype. This chain joins TRBV20-1 and TRBJ2-7; weak D call: TRBD1 (5 bases). Trimming stripped 1 base from V and 1 base from J, with 8 bases between. The CDR3 loop spans 13 amino acids. CDR1 is DFQATT and CDR2 is SNEGSKA in the germline V gene (reference sequence). CDR3: CSARAGQSYEQYF. The CDR3 coding sequence is TGCAGTGCTAGAGCTGGACAATCCTACGAGCAGTACTTC.

This clonotype was found many times. This rearrangement joins TRBV24-1 to TRBJ2-3; 11 bases are a match to TRBD2. J gave up 3 bases and V 10 bases, and 5 bases lay outside the gene matches. This CDR3 has 14 residues. From germline, CDR1 is KGHDR and CDR2 SFDVKD. CDR3 in amino acids: CATTSSGRTDTQYF. DNA for the CDR3: TGTGCCACGACCTCTAGCGGGAGGACAGATACGCAGTATTTT.

A few counts support this clonotype. The chain employs TRBV5-1 and TRBJ1-5; TRBD1 aligns across 8 bases. The CDR3 has 15 residues. Germline V gene lookup returns CDR1 SGHRS and CDR2 YFSETQ. V lost 3 bases to trimming and J lost 0 bases; unmatched junction nucleotides: 2. The CDR3 nucleotides are TGCGCCAGCAGCTACGGGACAGGTAGCAATCAGCCCCAGCATTTT. The encoded protein is CASSYGTGSNQPQHF.

This clonotype turned up a few times. The chain combines TRBV27 with TRBJ2-6, with D unresolved. Germline lookup yields CDR1 MNHEY and CDR2 SMNVEV (reference sequence). This CDR3 comprises 14 residues. The V end was cut by 8 bases, the J end by 0 bases, with 8 bases between. CDR3: CASRRSSGANVLTF. CDR3 DNA: TGTGCCAGCCGTAGAAGCTCTGGGGCCAACGTCCTGACTTTC.

This clonotype was seen many times. The CDR3: CATSDLQGAETQYF. The DNA of the CDR3 is TGTGCCACCAGTGATTTGCAGGGGGCTGAAACCCAGTACTTC. This chain connects TRBV24-1 to TRBJ2-5; TRBD1 agrees at 8 bases. V trimming: 0 bases; J trimming: 8 bases; junction bases outside the gene matches: 4. The CDR3 extends over 14 amino acids. Germline lookup yields CDR1 KGHDR and CDR2 SFDVKD.